This T cell receptor beta chain was observed in a study of CD8+CD57+ T cells in acquired aplastic anemia. This CDR3 contains 14 residues. V gave up 2 bases and J gave up 6 bases, with 14 bases separating them. CDR1 is LNHNV and CDR2 is YYDKDF in the germline V gene (reference sequence). Genomic DNA, the template, was used for profiling of the TCR beta VDJ and CDR3. TCRdb redid the calling of the reads with MiXCR, one entry per CDR3 protein. The sample lists 180,000 or so distinct CDR3 sequences; 35% to 50% were seen once. This clonotype was counted at least ten times. The rearrangement joins TRBV15 to TRBJ2-7; D might be TRBD1 or TRBD2, each matching 5 bases. The sequencing sample was made of sorted CD4+, CD8+, or CD8+CD57+ T cells (not recorded which) from PBMCs. The sequence derives from a human donor in good health. The CDR3 reads CATSRKRDPSEQYF. CDR3 DNA: TGTGCCACCAGCAGAAAAAGGGACCCCTCCGAGCAGTACTTC.